This T cell receptor (beta chain) was profiled in a study of blood T cell repertoires in COVID-19. Germline V gene data show CDR1 as MNHNY and CDR2 as SVGAGI (reference sequence). This CDR3 spans 16 amino acids. Germline trimming cut 4 bases from V and 6 bases from J; bases unmatched to any gene: 11. Clones were sequenced by immunoSEQ multiplex PCR, and TCRdb holds only the in-frame ones, with some missing. The sample lists around 50,000 clones, about 82% occurring once. This clonotype was obtained from a human donor in a cohort sampled during active COVID-19. J is TRBJ2-1 and V is TRBV6-6; TRBD2 matches at 8 bases. The sample consisted of peripheral blood. CDR3 DNA sequence: TGTGCCAGCAGTTCCGAGACTACGGGAGGGCCCAATGAGCAGTTCTTC. It yields the protein CASSSETTGGPNEQFF.